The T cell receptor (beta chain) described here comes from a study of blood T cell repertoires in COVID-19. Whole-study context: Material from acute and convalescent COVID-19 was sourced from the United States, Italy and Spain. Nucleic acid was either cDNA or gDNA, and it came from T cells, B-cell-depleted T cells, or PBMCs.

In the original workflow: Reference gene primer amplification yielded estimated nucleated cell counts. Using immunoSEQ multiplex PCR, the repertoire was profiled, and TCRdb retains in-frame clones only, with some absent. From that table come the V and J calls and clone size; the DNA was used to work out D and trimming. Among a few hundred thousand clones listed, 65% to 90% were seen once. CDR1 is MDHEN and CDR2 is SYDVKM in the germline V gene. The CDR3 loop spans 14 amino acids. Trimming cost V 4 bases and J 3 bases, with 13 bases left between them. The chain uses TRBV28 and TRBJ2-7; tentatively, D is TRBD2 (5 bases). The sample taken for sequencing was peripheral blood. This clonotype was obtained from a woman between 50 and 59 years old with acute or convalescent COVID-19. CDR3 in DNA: TGTGCCAGCAGTTCGACTACCCGAAGCTACGAGCAGTACTTC. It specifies CASSSTTRSYEQYF.